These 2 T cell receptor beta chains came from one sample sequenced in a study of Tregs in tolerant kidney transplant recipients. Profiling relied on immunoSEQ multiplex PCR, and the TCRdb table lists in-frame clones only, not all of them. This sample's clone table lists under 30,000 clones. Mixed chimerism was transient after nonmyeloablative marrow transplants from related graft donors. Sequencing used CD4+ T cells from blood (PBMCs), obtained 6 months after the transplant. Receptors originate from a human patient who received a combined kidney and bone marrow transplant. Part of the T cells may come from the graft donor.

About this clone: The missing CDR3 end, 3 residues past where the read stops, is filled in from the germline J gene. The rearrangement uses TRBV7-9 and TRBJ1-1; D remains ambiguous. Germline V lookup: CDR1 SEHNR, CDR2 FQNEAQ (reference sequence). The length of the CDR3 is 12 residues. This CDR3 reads CASSLGVVEAFF. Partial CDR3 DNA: TGTGCCAGCAGCTTGGGCGTCGTGGAA.

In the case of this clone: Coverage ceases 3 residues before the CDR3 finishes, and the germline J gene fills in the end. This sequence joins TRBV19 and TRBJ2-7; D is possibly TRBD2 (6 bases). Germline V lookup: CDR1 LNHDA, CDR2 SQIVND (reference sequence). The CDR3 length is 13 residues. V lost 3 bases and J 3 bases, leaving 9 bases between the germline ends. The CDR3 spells CASSIGGLYEQYF. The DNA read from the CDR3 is TGTGCCAGTAGTATCGGGGGACTCTACGAG.